This T cell receptor (beta chain) was identified in a study of blood T cells in healthy people across ages. The CDR3 runs 18 residues. Trimming took 5 bases from V and 2 from J, leaving 19 bases between them. It was roughly 10 milliliters of peripheral blood that were drawn from each donor. Every sample yielded at least 6 million isolated PBMCs. Findings of the study overall: With donor CMV status unknown, expanded clonotype changes were possibly confounded.

On this clonotype: Its specificity is not known. A much larger clone differs from this one at a single base, so this may be a read error.

Sample-barcoded 5' priming and a J-beta primer mix drove a second PCR of about 7 to 12 cycles. In TCRdb, the 5' RACE reads were re-called with MiXCR into one record per CDR3 protein. The sample includes around 1.1 million distinct CDR3 sequences, more than 30% of them seen just once. The chain employs TRBV12-3 or TRBV12-4 and TRBJ2-6; D possibly matches TRBD1 or TRBD2 (5 bases each). This clonotype originated in a man aged 18 to 35 in good health. Sequencing was done on a sample of blood. The CDR3 bases are TGTGCCAGCAGTATAGTCCAGGGAGATTTAGCTGGGGCCAACGTCCTGACTTTC. Protein product: CASSIVQGDLAGANVLTF.